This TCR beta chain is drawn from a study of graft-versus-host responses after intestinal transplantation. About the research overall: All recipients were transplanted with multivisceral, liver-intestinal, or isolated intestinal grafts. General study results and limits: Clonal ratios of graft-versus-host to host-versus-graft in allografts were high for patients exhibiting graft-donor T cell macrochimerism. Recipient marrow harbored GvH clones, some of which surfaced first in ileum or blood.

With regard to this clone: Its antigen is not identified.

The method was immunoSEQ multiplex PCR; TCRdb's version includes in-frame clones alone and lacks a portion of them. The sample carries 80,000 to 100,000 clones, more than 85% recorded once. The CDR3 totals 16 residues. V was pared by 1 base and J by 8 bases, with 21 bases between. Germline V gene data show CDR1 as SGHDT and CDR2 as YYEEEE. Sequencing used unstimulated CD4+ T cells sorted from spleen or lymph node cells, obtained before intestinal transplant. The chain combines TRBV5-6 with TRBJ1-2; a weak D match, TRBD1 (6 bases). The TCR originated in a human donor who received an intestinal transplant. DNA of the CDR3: TGTGCCAGCAGCTTGTTTTGGGGTGACAGGCCGAAAGGCTACACCTTC. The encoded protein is CASSLFWGDRPKGYTF.